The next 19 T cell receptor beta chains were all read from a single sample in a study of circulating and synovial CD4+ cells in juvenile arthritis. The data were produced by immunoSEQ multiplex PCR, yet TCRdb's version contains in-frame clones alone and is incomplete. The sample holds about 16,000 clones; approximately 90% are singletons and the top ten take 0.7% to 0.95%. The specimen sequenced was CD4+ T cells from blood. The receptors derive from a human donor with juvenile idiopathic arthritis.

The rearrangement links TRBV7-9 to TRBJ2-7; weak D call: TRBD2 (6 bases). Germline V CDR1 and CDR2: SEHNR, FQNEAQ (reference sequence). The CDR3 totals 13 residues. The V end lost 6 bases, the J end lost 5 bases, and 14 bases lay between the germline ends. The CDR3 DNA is TGTGCCAGCAGTCGAGGAGGGCTTCACGAGCAGTACTTC. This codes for CASSRGGLHEQYF.

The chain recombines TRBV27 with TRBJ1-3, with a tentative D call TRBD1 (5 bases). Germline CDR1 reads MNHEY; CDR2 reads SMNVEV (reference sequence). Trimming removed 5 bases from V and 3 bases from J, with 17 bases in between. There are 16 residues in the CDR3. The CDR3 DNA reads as TGTGCCAGCAGTGGGACGGGAGTGCTCAGTGGAAACACCATATATTTT. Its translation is CASSGTGVLSGNTIYF.

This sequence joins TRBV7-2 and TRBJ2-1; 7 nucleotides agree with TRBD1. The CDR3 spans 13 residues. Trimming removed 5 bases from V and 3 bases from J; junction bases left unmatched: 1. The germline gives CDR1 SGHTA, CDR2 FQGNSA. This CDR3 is CASSRGLYNEQFF. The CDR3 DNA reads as TGTGCCAGCAGCAGGGGGCTCTACAATGAGCAGTTCTTC.

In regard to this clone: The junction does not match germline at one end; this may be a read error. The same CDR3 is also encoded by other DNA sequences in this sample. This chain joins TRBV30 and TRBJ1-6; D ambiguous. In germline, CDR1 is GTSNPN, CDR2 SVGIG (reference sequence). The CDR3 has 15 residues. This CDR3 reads CAWSVGVQDNSPLHF. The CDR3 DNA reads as TGTGCCTGGAGTGTAGGTGTTCAGGATAATTCCCCCCTCCACTTT.

CDR3 region: CASSLGVQGRGYEQYF. CDR3 DNA: TGTGCCAGCAGCTTAGGCGTACAGGGGAGAGGCTACGAGCAGTACTTC. The chain combines TRBV7-2 with TRBJ2-7, with 7 positions matching TRBD1. Trimming took 1 base from V and 3 from J; bases not matched to a gene: 9. From germline, CDR1 is SGHTA and CDR2 FQGNSA. The CDR3 spans 16 residues.

The CDR3 here is CASSETHRRGSYEQYF. As DNA, the CDR3 is TGCGCCAGCAGTGAGACGCATCGCAGGGGTTCTTACGAGCAGTACTTC. The rearrangement links TRBV10-1 to TRBJ2-5; possible D gene TRBD1, 6 bases. The last part of the DNA fits TRBJ2-7 better; the J call may be wrong. CDR3 size: 16 residues. Germline loops: CDR1 WNHNN, CDR2 SYGVQD (reference sequence).

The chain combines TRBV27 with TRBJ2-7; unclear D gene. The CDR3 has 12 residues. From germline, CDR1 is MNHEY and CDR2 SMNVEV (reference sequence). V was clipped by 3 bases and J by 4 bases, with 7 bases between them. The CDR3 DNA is TGTGCCAGCAGTTTTCCGGGTTACGAGCAGTACTTC. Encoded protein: CASSFPGYEQYF.

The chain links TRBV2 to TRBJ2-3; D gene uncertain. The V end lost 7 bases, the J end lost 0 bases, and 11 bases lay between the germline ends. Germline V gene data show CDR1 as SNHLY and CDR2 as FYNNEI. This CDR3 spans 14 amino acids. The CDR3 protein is CASNSRLSTDTQYF. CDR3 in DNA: TGTGCCAGCAATTCTCGACTTAGCACAGATACGCAGTATTTT.

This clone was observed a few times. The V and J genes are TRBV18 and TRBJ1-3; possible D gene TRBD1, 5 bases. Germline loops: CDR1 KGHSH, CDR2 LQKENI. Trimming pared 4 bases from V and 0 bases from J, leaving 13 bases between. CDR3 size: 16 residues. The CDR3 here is CASSRQDRASGNTIYF. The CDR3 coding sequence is TGTGCCAGCTCACGTCAAGACAGAGCCTCTGGAAACACCATATATTTT.

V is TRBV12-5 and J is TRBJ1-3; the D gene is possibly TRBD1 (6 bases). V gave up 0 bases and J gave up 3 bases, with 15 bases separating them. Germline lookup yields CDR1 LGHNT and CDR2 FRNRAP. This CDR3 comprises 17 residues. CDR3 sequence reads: CASGLVLSGVRGNTIYF. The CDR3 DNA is TGTGCTAGTGGTTTGGTACTATCAGGGGTCCGTGGAAACACCATATATTTT.

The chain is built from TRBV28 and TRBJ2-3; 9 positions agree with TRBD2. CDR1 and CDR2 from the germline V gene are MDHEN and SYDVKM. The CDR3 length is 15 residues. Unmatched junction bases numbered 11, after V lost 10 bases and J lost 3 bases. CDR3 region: CATGGGGILTDTQYF. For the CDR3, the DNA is TGTGCCACTGGCGGGGGGGGCATCTTGACAGATACGCAGTATTTT.

The CDR3 sequence is CASSLRVTTSGGTDTQYF. The CDR3 nucleotides read TGTGCCAGCAGCTTAAGGGTAACGACTAGCGGGGGGACAGATACGCAGTATTTT. The chain joins TRBV7-6 to TRBJ2-3; 13 positions agree with TRBD2. The CDR3 length is 18 residues. J was trimmed by 3 bases and V by 2 bases; bases with no gene match: 8. Germline lookup yields CDR1 SGHVS and CDR2 FNYEAQ.

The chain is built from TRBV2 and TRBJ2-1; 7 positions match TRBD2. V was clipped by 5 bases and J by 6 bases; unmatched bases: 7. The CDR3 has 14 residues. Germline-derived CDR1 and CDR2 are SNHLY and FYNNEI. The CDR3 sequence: CASSRGVDPNEQFF. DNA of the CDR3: TGTGCCAGCAGTCGGGGGGTAGATCCCAATGAGCAGTTCTTC.

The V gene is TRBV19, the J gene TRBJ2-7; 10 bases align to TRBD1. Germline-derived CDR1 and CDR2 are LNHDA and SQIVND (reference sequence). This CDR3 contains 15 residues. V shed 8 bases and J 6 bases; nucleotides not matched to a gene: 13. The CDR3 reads CASPHLGTGVLEQYF. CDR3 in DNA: TGTGCCAGTCCTCACTTGGGGACAGGGGTGCTCGAGCAGTACTTC. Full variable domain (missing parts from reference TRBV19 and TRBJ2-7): DGGITQSPKYLFRKEGQNVTLSCEQNLNHDAMYWYRQDPGQGLRLIYYSQIVNDFQKGDIAEGYSVSREKKESFPLTVTSAQKNPTAFYLCASPHLGTGVLEQYFGPGTRLTVT.

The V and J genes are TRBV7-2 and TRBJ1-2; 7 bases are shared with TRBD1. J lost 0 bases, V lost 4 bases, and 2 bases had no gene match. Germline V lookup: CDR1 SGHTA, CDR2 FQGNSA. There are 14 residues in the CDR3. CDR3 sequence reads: CASSYRGTNYGYTF. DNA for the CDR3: TGTGCCAGCAGCTACAGGGGAACTAACTATGGCTACACCTTC.

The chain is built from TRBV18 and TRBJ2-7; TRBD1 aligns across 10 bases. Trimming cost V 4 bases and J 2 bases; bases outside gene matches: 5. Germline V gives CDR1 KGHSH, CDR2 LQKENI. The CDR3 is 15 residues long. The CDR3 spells CASSQGQGGTYEQYF. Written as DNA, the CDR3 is TGTGCCAGCTCACAAGGACAGGGGGGGACCTACGAGCAGTACTTC.

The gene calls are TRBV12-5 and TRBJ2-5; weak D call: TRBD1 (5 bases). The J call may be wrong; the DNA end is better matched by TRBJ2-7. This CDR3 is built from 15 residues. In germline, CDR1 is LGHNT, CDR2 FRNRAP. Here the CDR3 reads CASDDDTTGGYEQYF. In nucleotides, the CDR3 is TGTGCTAGTGATGATGACACCACAGGTGGCTACGAGCAGTACTTC.

CDR3 protein: CASSYRFGDRGTNTEAFF. CDR3 DNA sequence: TGTGCCAGCTCATACCGTTTTGGGGACAGGGGGACCAACACTGAAGCTTTCTTT. The chain carries TRBV18 and TRBJ1-1; the match to TRBD1 covers 11 bases. The CDR3 spans 18 residues. Trimming at V came to 5 bases and at J to 2 bases, leaving 13 bases not matched to a gene. Germline V gives CDR1 KGHSH, CDR2 LQKENI.

CDR3 bases: TGTGCCATTTCCAGAGAGCTAGCCCTATACAATGAGCAGTTCTTC. Translating it yields CAISRELALYNEQFF. The chain couples TRBV15 to TRBJ2-1, with D tentatively TRBD2 (5 bases). Trimming cost V 10 bases and J 4 bases, with 20 bases left between them. CDR3 length: 15 residues. Per germline, CDR1 LNHNV and CDR2 YYDKDF (reference sequence).